The subject of this entry is one T cell receptor (beta chain). Germline V lookup: CDR1 KGHDR, CDR2 SFDVKD. The CDR3 loop spans 15 amino acids. Trimming at V came to 12 bases and at J to 10 bases, leaving 17 bases not matched to a gene. In the authors' methods: Amplification with reference gene primers provided the estimates of nucleated cell counts. Assay: immunoSEQ multiplex PCR; the TCRdb copy retains only in-frame clones and omits some. V and J calls and clone size follow that table, whereas D and trimming were derived from the DNA. The profile covers about 500,000 clones, with 80% to 90% appearing a single time and 0.75% to 0.9% taken by the ten largest. The data were obtained in a study of blood T cell repertoires in COVID-19. At the level of the study: Both acute and convalescent COVID-19 samples were obtained from the United States, Italy and Spain.

Enrolled during active infection, Seattle patients were then followed longitudinally. This TCR derives from a man aged 18 to 30 with COVID-19, enrolled during active disease. The rearrangement links TRBV24-1 to TRBJ1-5, with 10 bases identical to TRBD1. The specimen was peripheral blood. The CDR3 sequence is CASKIRTGGIFPQHF. CDR3 nucleotides: TGTGCCTCAAAAATTCGGACAGGGGGAATCTTTCCCCAGCATTTT.